Presented here are 6 T cell receptor beta chains from one specimen sequenced in a study of T cell responses to AZD1222 COVID-19 vaccine. Here immunoSEQ multiplex PCR was the method, and the copy in TCRdb shows in-frame clones only, minus some. Of around 130,000 clones listed, about 82% were seen once; the top ten hold approximately 12%. The source material was peripheral blood, sampled on day 0 of AZD1222 vaccination. Receptor source: an adult in good health.

The rearrangement uses TRBV28 and TRBJ2-1; tentatively, D is TRBD1 (6 bases). The CDR3 length is 13 residues. In germline, CDR1 is MDHEN, CDR2 SYDVKM. The V end lost 7 bases, the J end lost 15 bases, and 22 bases lay between the germline ends. The CDR3 bases are TGTGCCAGCACCACCTCCGGGACATTTAGATCGTTCTTC. Residues: CASTTSGTFRSFF.

This clone was counted a single time. This rearrangement joins TRBV29-1 to TRBJ1-2, with 8 nucleotides matching TRBD1. The CDR3 totals 13 residues. The J segment lost 3 bases and the V segment lost 7 bases, leaving 7 bases of the junction unmatched. CDR1 and CDR2 (germline): SQVTM, ANQGSEA. The CDR3 loop reads CSASAQGDYGYTF. CDR3 nucleotide sequence: TGCAGCGCCTCCGCACAGGGGGACTATGGCTACACCTTC.

This clone came up once. The J gene is TRBJ2-7, the V gene TRBV7-2, with D maybe TRBD2 (5 bases). The germline V gene encodes CDR1 SGHTA and CDR2 FQGNSA. Trimming removed 1 base from V and 2 bases from J, with 9 bases in between. The CDR3 runs to 14 residues. The CDR3 spells CASSLERAAYEQYF. As DNA, the CDR3 is TGTGCCAGCAGCTTAGAGAGGGCAGCCTACGAGCAGTACTTC.

The genes are TRBV4-3 and TRBJ1-2; D is ambiguous. Germline V gives CDR1 LGHNA, CDR2 YSLEER. V lost 0 bases and J lost 0, with 11 bases in between. The CDR3 covers 16 residues. CDR3: CASSQDMIEANYGYTF. The CDR3, as DNA: TGCGCCAGCAGCCAAGATATGATCGAAGCTAACTATGGCTACACCTTC.

The chain is built from TRBV19 and TRBJ1-2, with 10 bases lining up with TRBD1. The CDR3 length is 15 residues. Unmatched junction bases numbered 10, after V lost 5 bases and J lost 7 bases. From germline, CDR1 is LNHDA and CDR2 SQIVND (reference sequence). In DNA, the CDR3 is TGTGCCAGTAGTTCGAGACAGGGGGCTTTTCCTGGCTACACCTTC. Its translation is CASSSRQGAFPGYTF.

V usage is TRBV19 and J usage is TRBJ2-7; the D is unclear. CDR1 and CDR2 from the germline V gene are LNHDA and SQIVND (reference sequence). The CDR3 spans 14 residues. Trimming stripped 3 bases from V and 0 bases from J, with 9 bases between. The CDR3: CASSISLSSYEQYF. CDR3 DNA: TGTGCCAGTAGTATTAGTCTATCCTCCTACGAGCAGTACTTC.